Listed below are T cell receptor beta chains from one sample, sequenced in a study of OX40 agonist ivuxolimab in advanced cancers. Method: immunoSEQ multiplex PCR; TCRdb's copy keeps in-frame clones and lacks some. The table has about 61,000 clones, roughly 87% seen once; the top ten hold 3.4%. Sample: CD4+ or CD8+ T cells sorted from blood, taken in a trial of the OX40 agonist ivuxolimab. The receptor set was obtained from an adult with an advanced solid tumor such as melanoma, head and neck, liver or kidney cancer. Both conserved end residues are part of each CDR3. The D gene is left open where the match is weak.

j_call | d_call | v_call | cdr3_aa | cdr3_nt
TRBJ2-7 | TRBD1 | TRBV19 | CASRTGTGGSYEQYF | TGTGCCAGTAGAACCGGGACAGGGGGCTCCTACGAGCAGTACTTC
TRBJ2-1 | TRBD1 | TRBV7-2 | CASSLAHPGTGLHPSSYNEQFF | TGTGCCAGCAGCTTAGCGCATCCTGGGACAGGGTTACACCCCAGCTCCTACAATGAGCAGTTCTTC
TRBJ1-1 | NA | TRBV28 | CASTHGGMNTEAFF | TGTGCCAGCACCCACGGGGGGATGAACACTGAAGCTTTCTTT
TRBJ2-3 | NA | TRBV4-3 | CASSRGSRGADTQYF | TGCGCCAGCAGCCGGGGGAGCAGGGGGGCAGATACGCAGTATTTT
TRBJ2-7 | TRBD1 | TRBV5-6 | CASSLQGGPEQYF | TGTGCCAGCAGCTTACAAGGGGGCCCCGAGCAGTACTTC
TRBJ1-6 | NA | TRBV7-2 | CASSLEMNSPLHF | TGTGCCAGCAGCTTAGAGATGAATTCACCCCTCCACTTT
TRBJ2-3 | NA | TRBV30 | CAWSRGRVTDTQYF | TGTGCCTGGAGTCGGGGCAGGGTAACAGATACGCAGTATTTT
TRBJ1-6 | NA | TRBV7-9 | CASSFSERGRGYSPLHF | TGTGCCAGCAGCTTTAGTGAGAGAGGGCGCGGGTATTCACCCCTCCACTTT
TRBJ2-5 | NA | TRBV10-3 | CAISENLETQYF | TGTGCCATCAGTGAAAACTTAGAGACCCAGTACTTC
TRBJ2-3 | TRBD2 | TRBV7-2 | CASSSRTSGAITDTQYF | TGTGCCAGCAGCTCGCGGACTAGCGGGGCTATCACAGATACGCAGTATTTT
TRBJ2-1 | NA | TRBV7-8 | CASSLEQGRWNEQFF | TGTGCCAGCAGCTTAGAGCAGGGAAGGTGGAATGAGCAGTTCTTC
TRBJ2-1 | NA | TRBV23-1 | CASSSARTCNEQFF | TGCGCCAGCAGTAGCGCCCGAACCTGCAATGAGCAGTTCTTC
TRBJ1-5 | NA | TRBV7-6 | CASSWDGNQPQHF | TGTGCCAGCAGCTGGGACGGAAATCAGCCCCAGCATTTT
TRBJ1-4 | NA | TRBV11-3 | CASSPGDGEKLFF | TGTGCCAGCAGCCCGGGCGATGGCGAAAAACTGTTTTTT
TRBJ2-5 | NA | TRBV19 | CASSMTNQETQYF | TGTGCCAGTAGTATGACTAATCAAGAGACCCAGTACTTC
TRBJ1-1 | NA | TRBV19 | CASSIFQTGTSRSTEAFF | TGTGCCAGTAGTATATTCCAAACCGGGACTTCACGGAGCACTGAAGCTTTCTTT
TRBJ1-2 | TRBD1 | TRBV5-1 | CASSLGDRDGYTF | TGCGCCAGCAGCTTGGGGGACAGGGATGGCTACACCTTC
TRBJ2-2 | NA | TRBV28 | CASSIAIGELFF | TGTGCCAGCAGTATAGCGATCGGGGAGCTGTTTTTT
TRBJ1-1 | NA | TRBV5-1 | CASSLGGSGEAFF | TGCGCCAGCAGCTTGGGAGGTTCAGGGGAAGCTTTCTTT
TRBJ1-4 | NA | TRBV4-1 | CASSQLPGPNEKLFF | TGCGCCAGCAGCCAATTGCCAGGGCCTAATGAAAAACTGTTTTTT
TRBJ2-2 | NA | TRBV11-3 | CASSLRGVGTGELFF | TGTGCCAGCAGCTTGAGAGGGGTGGGCACCGGGGAGCTGTTTTTT
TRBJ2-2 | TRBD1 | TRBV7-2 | CASKAGTGRTGELFF | TGTGCCAGCAAGGCAGGGACAGGGAGGACCGGGGAGCTGTTTTTT
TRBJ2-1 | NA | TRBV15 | CATQQLGGPWDEQFF | TGTGCCACCCAGCAGCTGGGGGGGCCTTGGGATGAGCAGTTCTTC
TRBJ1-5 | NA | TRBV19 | CASSYGRENQPQHF | TGTGCCAGTAGCTACGGCCGGGAAAATCAGCCCCAGCATTTT
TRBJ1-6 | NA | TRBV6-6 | CASSYNPPRSNSPLHF | TGTGCCAGCAGTTATAATCCCCCACGATCAAATTCACCCCTCCACTTT